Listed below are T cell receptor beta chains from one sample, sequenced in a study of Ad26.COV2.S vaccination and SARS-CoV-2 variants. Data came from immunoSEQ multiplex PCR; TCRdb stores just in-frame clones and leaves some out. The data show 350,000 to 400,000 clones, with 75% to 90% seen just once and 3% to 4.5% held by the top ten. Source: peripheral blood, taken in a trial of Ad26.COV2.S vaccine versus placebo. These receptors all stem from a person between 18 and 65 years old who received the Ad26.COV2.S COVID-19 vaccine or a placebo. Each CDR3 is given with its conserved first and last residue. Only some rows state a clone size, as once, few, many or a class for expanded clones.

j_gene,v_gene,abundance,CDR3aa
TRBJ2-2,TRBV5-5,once,CASSLGQITGELFF
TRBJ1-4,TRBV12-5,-,CASVDRENEKLFF
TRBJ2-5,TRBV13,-,CASSLVAGAYQETQYF
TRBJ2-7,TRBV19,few,CASTSGDGIYEQYF
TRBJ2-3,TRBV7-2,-,CASSPAWPSTDTQYF
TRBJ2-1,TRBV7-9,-,CASSLLPRRRNHEQFF
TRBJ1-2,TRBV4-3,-,CASSQETGLFYGYTF
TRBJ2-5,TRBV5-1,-,CASSSHRGETQYF
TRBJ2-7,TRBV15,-,CATSPGQGLHEQYF
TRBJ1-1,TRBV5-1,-,CASSRASVGNTEAFF
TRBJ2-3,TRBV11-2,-,CASSLPARLTSTDTQYF
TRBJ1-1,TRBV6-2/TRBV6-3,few,CASSRDRENTEAFF
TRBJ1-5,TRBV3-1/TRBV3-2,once,CASSPTGPGGGSNQPQHF
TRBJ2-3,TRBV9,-,CASSVGGNPSTDTQYF
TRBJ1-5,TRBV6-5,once,CASREGTGVYQPQHF
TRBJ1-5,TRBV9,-,CASSETGQVNQPQHF
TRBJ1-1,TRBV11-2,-,CASRFSLQPFF
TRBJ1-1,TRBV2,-,CACSAGRRNTEAFF
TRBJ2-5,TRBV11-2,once,CASSRPTSGGRFQETQYF
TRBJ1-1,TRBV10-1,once,CASSDYSGTGKEEAFF
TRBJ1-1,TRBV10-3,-,CAISGGAEAFF
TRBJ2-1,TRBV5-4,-,CASSPWGTSNFNEQFF
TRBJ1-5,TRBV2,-,CASSFRVDQPQHF
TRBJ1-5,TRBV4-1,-,CASSQSSNQPQHF
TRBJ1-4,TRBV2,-,CASNDRGWIEKLFF
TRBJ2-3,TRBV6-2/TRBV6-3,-,CASSYSSTSYTQYF
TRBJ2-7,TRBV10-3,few,CAIRGPNYEQYF
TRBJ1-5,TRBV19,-,CASRKPNSNQPQHF
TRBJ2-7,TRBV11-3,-,CASSLDVTYEQYF
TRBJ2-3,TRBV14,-,CASSQQGAADTQYF
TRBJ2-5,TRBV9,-,CASSVGTSGGQETQYF
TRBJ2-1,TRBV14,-,CASSSTLDGIVQFF
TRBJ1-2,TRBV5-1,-,CASSLAGVYGYTF